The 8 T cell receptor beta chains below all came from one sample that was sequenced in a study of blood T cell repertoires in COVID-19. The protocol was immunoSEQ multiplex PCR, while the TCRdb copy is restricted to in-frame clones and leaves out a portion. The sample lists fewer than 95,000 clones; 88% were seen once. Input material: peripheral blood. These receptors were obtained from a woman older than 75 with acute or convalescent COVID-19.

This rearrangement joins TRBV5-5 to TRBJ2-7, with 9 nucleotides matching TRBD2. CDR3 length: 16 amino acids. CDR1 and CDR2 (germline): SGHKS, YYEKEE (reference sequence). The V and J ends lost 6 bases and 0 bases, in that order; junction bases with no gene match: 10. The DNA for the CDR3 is TGTGCCAGCACCTTACCCGGGACTAGCAGCTCCTACGAGCAGTACTTC. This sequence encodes CASTLPGTSSSYEQYF. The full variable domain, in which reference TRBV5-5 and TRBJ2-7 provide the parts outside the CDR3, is DAGVTQSPTHLIKTRGQQVTLRCSPISGHKSVSWYQQVLGQGPQFIFQYYEKEERGRGNFPDRFSARQFPNYSSELNVNALLLGDSALYLCASTLPGTSSSYEQYFGPGTRLTVT.

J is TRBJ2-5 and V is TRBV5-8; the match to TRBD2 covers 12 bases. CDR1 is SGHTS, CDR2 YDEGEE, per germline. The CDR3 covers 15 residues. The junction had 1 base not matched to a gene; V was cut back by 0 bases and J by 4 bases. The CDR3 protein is CASSLGLAGVETQYF. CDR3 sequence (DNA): TGTGCCAGCAGCTTGGGACTAGCGGGGGTAGAGACCCAGTACTTC.

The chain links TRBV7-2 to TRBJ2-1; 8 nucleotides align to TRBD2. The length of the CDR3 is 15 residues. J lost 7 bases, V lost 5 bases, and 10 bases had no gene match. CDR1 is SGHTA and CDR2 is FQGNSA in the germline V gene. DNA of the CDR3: TGTGCCAGCAGCCGTCGGGGGGGGCCCTTTAATGAGCAGTTCTTC. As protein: CASSRRGGPFNEQFF.

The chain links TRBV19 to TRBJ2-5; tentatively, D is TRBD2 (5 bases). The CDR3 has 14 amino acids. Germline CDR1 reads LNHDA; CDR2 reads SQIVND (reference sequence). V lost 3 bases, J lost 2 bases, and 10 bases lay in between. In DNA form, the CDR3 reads TGTGCCAGTAGTATTAGGGAGAATCAAGAGACCCAGTACTTC. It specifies CASSIRENQETQYF.

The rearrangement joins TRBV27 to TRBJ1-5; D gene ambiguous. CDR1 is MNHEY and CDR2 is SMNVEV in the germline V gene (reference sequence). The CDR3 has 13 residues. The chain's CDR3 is CATARKWDQPQHF. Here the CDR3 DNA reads TGTGCTACAGCACGGAAGTGGGATCAGCCCCAGCATTTT.

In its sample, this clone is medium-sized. The CDR3 DNA sequence: TGTGCCAGCAGCCAGGCCCAGGGGGCGGGCTATGGCTACACCTTC. Its protein product is CASSQAQGAGYGYTF. The rearrangement links TRBV7-9 to TRBJ1-2, with TRBD1 matching 8 bases. V lost 5 bases, J lost 4 bases, and 9 bases stayed unmatched. CDR3 size: 15 residues. Germline V gene data show CDR1 as SEHNR and CDR2 as FQNEAQ (reference sequence).

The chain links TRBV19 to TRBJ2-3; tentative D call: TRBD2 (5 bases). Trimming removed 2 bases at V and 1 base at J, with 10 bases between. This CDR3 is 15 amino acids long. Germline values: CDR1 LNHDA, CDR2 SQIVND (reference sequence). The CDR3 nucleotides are TGTGCCAGTAGTATACCGGGGAAGGGCACAGATACGCAGTATTTT. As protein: CASSIPGKGTDTQYF.

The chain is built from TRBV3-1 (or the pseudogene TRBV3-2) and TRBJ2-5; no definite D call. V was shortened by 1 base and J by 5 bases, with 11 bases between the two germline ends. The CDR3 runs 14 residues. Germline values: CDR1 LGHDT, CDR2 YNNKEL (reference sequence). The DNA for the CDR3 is TGTGCCAGCAGCCAAGCTCGGCGAGGTGAGACCCAGTACTTC. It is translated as CASSQARRGETQYF.